This record concerns one T cell receptor beta chain sequence. The antigen remains undetermined. CD4+CD25+CD127- Tregs, CD4+CD25- non-Tregs, CD4 and CD8 cells were sorted. Produced via immunoSEQ multiplex PCR; TCRdb's table is partial and in-frame only. The repertoire holds some 240,000 clones, with about four fifths as singletons. The sample belongs to a study of Tregs in tolerant kidney transplant recipients. Findings and limits, study-wide: Expanding Tregs on activated donor B cells appeared to best identify donor-specific TCRbeta clones.

This CDR3 is 15 amino acids long. Deletions cut 0 bases from V and 0 bases from J, with 7 bases between. Germline loops: CDR1 WSHSY, CDR2 SAAADI. This clonotype originated in a human donor in good health. The chain uses TRBV10-2 and TRBJ2-3; D could derive from TRBD1 or TRBD2 (5 bases each). The material sequenced was CD4+ T cells from blood. CDR3 sequence (DNA): TGCGCCAGCAGTGAGTCGGGGGTAAGCACAGATACGCAGTATTTT. The encoded protein is CASSESGVSTDTQYF.